This T cell receptor (beta chain) was recovered during a study of shared clonotypes between healthy human individuals. A word on this clone: Different DNA sequences within this sample yield the same CDR3.

The CDR3 is 15 residues long. The V end was cut by 0 bases, the J end by 0 bases, with 9 bases between. Germline CDR1 ENHRY, CDR2 SYGVKD. TCRdb's table, derived via immunoSEQ multiplex PCR, lists solely in-frame clones and lacks some. The data contain about 2,500,000 clones, approximately 94% of them seen just once; the ten biggest clones take up about 0.13%. V usage is TRBV10-3 and J usage is TRBJ2-7; D assignment may be TRBD1 or TRBD2 (5 bases each). Sample: naive CD4+ T cells sorted from blood. Subset here: CD45RA+ positively selected. The source of this sequence is a man aged 18 to 35 in good health. Written as DNA, the CDR3 is TGTGCCATCAGTGAGTCGTCAGGGAGCTCCTACGAGCAGTACTTC. Protein sequence: CAISESSGSSYEQYF.